What follows are 8 T cell receptor beta chains derived from one specimen sequenced in a study of T cells in Graves' hyperthyroidism and ophthalmopathy. What was amplified from RNA transcripts were TCR beta CDR3 regions. Researchers ran a first-round RT-PCR on the TCR CDR3 using the HTBI primer set. TCRdb re-derived calls from the multiplex PCR reads in MiXCR, one entry per CDR3 protein. The table records roughly 530,000 distinct CDR3 sequences, 17% of them present only once. Sequencing was done on a sample of blood. These TCRs come from a woman aged 18-30 years with Graves' ophthalmopathy.

Concerning this clonotype: A much larger clone is a single base away; this may be a read error. The rearrangement uses TRBV30 and TRBJ1-1; possibly TRBD1 for D (6 bases). From germline, CDR1 is GTSNPN and CDR2 SVGIG (reference sequence). Trimming pared 4 bases from V and 6 bases from J, leaving 12 bases between. The length of the CDR3 is 12 residues. The CDR3 loop is CAWIQGFPEAFF. The CDR3 region has the DNA TGTGCCTGGATACAGGGTTTCCCTGAAGCTTTCTTT.

This chain joins TRBV20-1 and TRBJ2-3; D is unresolved. The ends were cut back, 2 bases at V and 5 bases at J, with 11 bases in the middle. This CDR3 has 13 residues. Germline V gene lookup returns CDR1 DFQATT and CDR2 SNEGSKA (reference sequence). The CDR3 region is CSARRDPGDTQYF. CDR3 bases: TGCAGTGCTAGAAGAGATCCAGGAGATACGCAGTATTTT.

This sequence joins TRBV29-1 and TRBJ2-7, with a weak D call TRBD1 (6 bases). CDR3 length: 11 amino acids. Trimming pared 6 bases from V and 4 bases from J, leaving 10 bases between. CDR1 and CDR2 from the germline V gene are SQVTM and ANQGSEA. DNA of the CDR3: TGCAGCGTGACAGGTTCGTACGAGCAGTACTTC. Translated, it gives CSVTGSYEQYF.

The J gene is TRBJ1-2, the V gene TRBV5-1; D is uncertain. This CDR3 is 14 amino acids long. Looked up from germline, CDR1 is SGHRS and CDR2 is YFSETQ. V was trimmed by 4 bases and J by 8 bases, leaving 18 bases between them. CDR3 protein: CASSPPSSRGGYTF. The CDR3 DNA reads as TGCGCCAGCAGCCCCCCGTCTTCAAGAGGGGGCTACACCTTC.

This clonotype was detected only a few times. The chain combines TRBV12-5 with TRBJ2-7, with 7 bases matching TRBD1. Germline CDR1 is LGHNT and CDR2 is FRNRAP. The CDR3 runs to 12 residues. V dropped 6 bases and J dropped 10; count of bases not matched to a gene: 9. This CDR3 is CASGPTGERQYF. DNA of the CDR3: TGTGCTAGTGGCCCAACAGGGGAGAGACAGTACTTC.

The chain joins TRBV7-3 to TRBJ2-7; 10 bases align to TRBD2. Germline V gene sequence: CDR1 SGHTA, CDR2 FQGTGA. This CDR3 region has 15 residues. With 5 bases clipped from V and 5 bases from J, the junction kept 9 bases outside the gene matches. CDR3 bases: TGTGCCAGCAGCCCAAGCAGCGGGGGGGCACACGAGCAGTACTTC. It codes for CASSPSSGGAHEQYF.

This clonotype was detected ten times or more. V is TRBV13 and J is TRBJ2-3, with 7 positions matching TRBD1. Germline V CDR1 and CDR2: PRHDT, FYEKMQ (reference sequence). With 4 bases clipped from V and 0 bases from J, the junction kept 7 bases outside the gene matches. This CDR3 has 16 amino acids. This CDR3 is CASSSNEGASTDTQYF. CDR3 coding DNA: TGTGCCAGCAGCTCTAACGAGGGGGCTAGCACAGATACGCAGTATTTT. Combining the CDR3 with reference TRBV13 and TRBJ2-3 gives the whole variable domain AAGVIQSPRHLIKEKRETATLKCYPIPRHDTVYWYQQGPGQDPQFLISFYEKMQSDKGSIPDRFSAQQFSDYHSELNMSSLELGDSALYFCASSSNEGASTDTQYFGPGTRLTVL.

This clonotype was counted between two and nine times. The chain links TRBV12-3 or TRBV12-4 to TRBJ1-2; D perhaps matches TRBD1 (5 bases). The CDR3 is 12 residues long. With 5 bases removed from V and 6 bases from J, the gap between germline ends came to 10 bases. The CDR3: CASSLGVHGYTF. The CDR3 nucleotides are TGTGCCAGCAGTCTAGGGGTCCATGGCTACACCTTC.